The sequence of this TCR beta chain was determined in a study of cytomegalovirus exposure and HLA in healthy donors. The PCR contained 60 Vbeta and 13 Jbeta primers. Using immunoSEQ multiplex PCR, the repertoire was profiled, and TCRdb retains in-frame clones only, with some absent. The table includes about 160,000 clones, around 78% detected once. Germline CDR1 is KGHSH and CDR2 is LQKENI. The length of the CDR3 is 15 residues. Trimming pared 0 bases from V and 3 bases from J, leaving 11 bases between. The gene calls are TRBV18 and TRBJ1-2, with D perhaps TRBD1 (5 bases). This clonotype was sampled from a woman between 35 and 50 years old in good health and CMV-seronegative. The sample consisted of PBMCs. CDR3 amino acids: CASSPPRVWDYGYTF. As DNA, the CDR3 is TGTGCCAGCTCACCACCCAGGGTTTGGGACTATGGCTACACCTTC.